This T cell receptor beta chain was obtained from a study of blood T cells in healthy people across ages. Study outcomes and limitations: Naive CD4+ cells and diversity were both higher in long-lived donors than in aged donors.

The ends were cut back, 5 bases at V and 9 bases at J, with 14 bases in the middle. The CDR3 contains 13 residues. Germline assignment: CDR1 SEHNR and CDR2 FQNEAQ (reference sequence). On this clonotype: Antigen specificity is unknown.

Alongside a J-beta primer mix, a sample-barcoded 5' primer served in a second PCR lasting 7 to 11 cycles. Template switching added a 12-random-nucleotide identifier to every cDNA molecule. TCRdb reprocessed the 5' RACE reads via MiXCR and lists one record per CDR3 protein. This repertoire shows about 900,000 distinct CDR3 sequences, roughly 43% found once; its top ten account for about an eighth. Sequencing input: blood. The sequence was obtained from a man between 25 and 39 years old in good health. The chain combines TRBV7-9 with TRBJ2-1; tentatively, D is TRBD1 (5 bases). The CDR3, as DNA: TGTGCCAGCAGCGTTGACAGTGAGATTGAGCAGTTCTTC. Amino acid sequence: CASSVDSEIEQFF.